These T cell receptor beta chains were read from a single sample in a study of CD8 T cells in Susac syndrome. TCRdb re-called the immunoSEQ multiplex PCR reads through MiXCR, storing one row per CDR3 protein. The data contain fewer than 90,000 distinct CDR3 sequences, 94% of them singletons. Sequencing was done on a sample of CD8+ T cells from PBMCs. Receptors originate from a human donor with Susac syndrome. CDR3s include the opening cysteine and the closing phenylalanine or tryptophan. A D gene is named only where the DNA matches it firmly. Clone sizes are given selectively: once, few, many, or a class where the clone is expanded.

CDR3 protein: CASSVAWDNEQFF
CDR3 DNA: TGTGCCAGCAGCGTAGCTTGGGATAATGAGCAGTTCTTC
J gene: TRBJ2-1
clone size: NA
D gene: NA
V gene: TRBV9

CDR3 protein: CASSRHQTSGAARGTDTQYF
CDR3 DNA: TGTGCCAGCAGCCGGCACCAAACTAGCGGGGCGGCCCGGGGCACAGATACGCAGTATTTT
J gene: TRBJ2-3
clone size: NA
D gene: TRBD2
V gene: TRBV7-6

CDR3 protein: CASSQTVQADGYTF
CDR3 DNA: TGTGCCAGCAGCCAAACGGTACAGGCAGACGGCTACACCTTC
J gene: TRBJ1-2
clone size: NA
D gene: NA
V gene: TRBV4-2

CDR3 protein: CASSIYGDRNSPLHF
CDR3 DNA: TGTGCCAGTAGTATATACGGGGATCGGAATTCACCCCTCCACTTT
J gene: TRBJ1-6
clone size: NA
D gene: NA
V gene: TRBV19

CDR3 protein: CASSPRGPYNEQFF
CDR3 DNA: TGTGCCAGCAGTCCGCGGGGACCCTACAATGAGCAGTTCTTC
J gene: TRBJ2-1
clone size: few
D gene: NA
V gene: TRBV12-3/TRBV12-4

CDR3 protein: CASSSLEDGRDTQYF
CDR3 DNA: TGTGCCAGCAGCTCCCTAGAGGACGGCCGCGATACGCAGTATTTT
J gene: TRBJ2-3
clone size: NA
D gene: NA
V gene: TRBV7-6

CDR3 protein: CASRLARYYEQYF
CDR3 DNA: TGTGCCAGCAGGCTCGCAAGATACTACGAGCAGTACTTC
J gene: TRBJ2-7
clone size: NA
D gene: NA
V gene: TRBV12-3/TRBV12-4

CDR3 protein: CASRRTGTTGELFF
CDR3 DNA: TGTGCCAGCAGGCGGACAGGCACCACCGGGGAGCTGTTTTTT
J gene: TRBJ2-2
clone size: NA
D gene: TRBD1
V gene: TRBV7-9

CDR3 protein: CAISTLSTDTQYF
CDR3 DNA: TGTGCCATCAGTACGCTTAGCACAGATACGCAGTATTTT
J gene: TRBJ2-3
clone size: NA
D gene: NA
V gene: TRBV10-3

CDR3 protein: CASSPTPGHEQYF
CDR3 DNA: TGTGCCAGCAGTCCCACCCCTGGCCACGAGCAGTACTTC
J gene: TRBJ2-7
clone size: NA
D gene: NA
V gene: TRBV27

CDR3 protein: CASSEGGGRSYEQYF
CDR3 DNA: TGTGCCAGCAGTGAAGGCGGAGGAAGAAGCTACGAGCAGTACTTC
J gene: TRBJ2-7
clone size: NA
D gene: NA
V gene: TRBV2

CDR3 protein: CSVDDRDNYNEQFF
CDR3 DNA: TGCAGCGTGGACGACCGGGACAACTACAATGAGCAGTTCTTC
J gene: TRBJ2-1
clone size: NA
D gene: NA
V gene: TRBV29-1

CDR3 protein: CSARVLGVSEQFF
CDR3 DNA: TGCAGTGCTAGAGTGTTGGGGGTTAGTGAGCAGTTCTTC
J gene: TRBJ2-1
clone size: NA
D gene: NA
V gene: TRBV20-1

CDR3 protein: CASSFRLRGAGELFF
CDR3 DNA: TGTGCCAGCAGTTTTCGTCTTAGGGGGGCCGGGGAGCTGTTTTTT
J gene: TRBJ2-2
clone size: NA
D gene: NA
V gene: TRBV28

CDR3 protein: CSVLAAPTWETQYF
CDR3 DNA: TGCAGCGTCCTCGCGGCCCCGACTTGGGAGACCCAGTACTTC
J gene: TRBJ2-5
clone size: NA
D gene: NA
V gene: TRBV29-1

CDR3 protein: CASSHTTMEKLFF
CDR3 DNA: TGTGCCAGCAGCCACACAACCATGGAAAAACTGTTTTTT
J gene: TRBJ1-4
clone size: NA
D gene: NA
V gene: TRBV7-9

CDR3 protein: CASSGGTSVAYEQYF
CDR3 DNA: TGTGCCAGCAGTGGCGGGACTAGCGTTGCCTACGAGCAGTACTTC
J gene: TRBJ2-7
clone size: NA
D gene: TRBD2
V gene: TRBV6-5

CDR3 protein: CASSLAERVAKNIQYF
CDR3 DNA: TGTGCCAGCTCACTCGCCGAAAGGGTGGCCAAAAACATTCAGTACTTC
J gene: TRBJ2-4
clone size: NA
D gene: NA
V gene: TRBV18

CDR3 protein: CASSPWTDQNTEAFF
CDR3 DNA: TGTGCCAGCAGCCCTTGGACGGACCAGAACACTGAAGCTTTCTTT
J gene: TRBJ1-1
clone size: NA
D gene: NA
V gene: TRBV9

CDR3 protein: CASSGRAMGYNEQFF
CDR3 DNA: TGTGCCAGCAGTGGGAGAGCAATGGGCTACAATGAGCAGTTCTTC
J gene: TRBJ2-1
clone size: NA
D gene: NA
V gene: TRBV2

CDR3 protein: CASATLRDRNTEAFF
CDR3 DNA: TGTGCCAGCGCTACCCTCCGGGACAGAAACACTGAAGCTTTCTTT
J gene: TRBJ1-1
clone size: NA
D gene: TRBD1
V gene: TRBV7-9

CDR3 protein: CAGTSGFAEQYF
CDR3 DNA: TGCGCCGGGACTAGCGGCTTCGCCGAGCAGTACTTC
J gene: TRBJ2-7
clone size: NA
D gene: TRBD2
V gene: TRBV30

CDR3 protein: CASSLEHGSKTGELFF
CDR3 DNA: TGTGCCAGCAGCTTAGAACATGGGTCGAAAACCGGGGAGCTGTTTTTT
J gene: TRBJ2-2
clone size: NA
D gene: NA
V gene: TRBV11-2

CDR3 protein: CAISESWGAEQYF
CDR3 DNA: TGTGCCATCAGTGAGTCGTGGGGAGCCGAGCAGTACTTC
J gene: TRBJ2-7
clone size: NA
D gene: NA
V gene: TRBV10-3

CDR3 protein: CATSISRGQETQYF
CDR3 DNA: TGTGCCACCAGTATCTCCAGGGGTCAAGAGACCCAGTACTTC
J gene: TRBJ2-5
clone size: NA
D gene: NA
V gene: TRBV15

CDR3 protein: CASSLEGGYTF
CDR3 DNA: TGCGCCAGCAGCTTGGAGGGTGGCTACACCTTC
J gene: TRBJ1-2
clone size: NA
D gene: NA
V gene: TRBV5-1

CDR3 protein: CATSDLPGQGFPQHF
CDR3 DNA: TGTGCCACCAGTGATCTGCCGGGACAAGGATTCCCCCAGCATTTT
J gene: TRBJ1-5
clone size: NA
D gene: NA
V gene: TRBV24-1

CDR3 protein: CASSQGPWNNEQFF
CDR3 DNA: TGTGCCAGCAGCCAAGGCCCGTGGAACAATGAGCAGTTCTTC
J gene: TRBJ2-1
clone size: NA
D gene: NA
V gene: TRBV14

CDR3 protein: CASSQGQETQYF
CDR3 DNA: TGTGCCAGCAGCCAGGGCCAAGAGACCCAGTACTTC
J gene: TRBJ2-5
clone size: NA
D gene: NA
V gene: TRBV9

CDR3 protein: CASSADYEQYF
CDR3 DNA: TGTGCCAGCAGCGCCGACTACGAGCAGTACTTC
J gene: TRBJ2-7
clone size: NA
D gene: NA
V gene: TRBV7-9

CDR3 protein: CASSLGDSSYEQYF
CDR3 DNA: TGTGCCAGCAGCTTAGGGGACAGCTCCTACGAGCAGTACTTC
J gene: TRBJ2-7
clone size: NA
D gene: TRBD1
V gene: TRBV7-2